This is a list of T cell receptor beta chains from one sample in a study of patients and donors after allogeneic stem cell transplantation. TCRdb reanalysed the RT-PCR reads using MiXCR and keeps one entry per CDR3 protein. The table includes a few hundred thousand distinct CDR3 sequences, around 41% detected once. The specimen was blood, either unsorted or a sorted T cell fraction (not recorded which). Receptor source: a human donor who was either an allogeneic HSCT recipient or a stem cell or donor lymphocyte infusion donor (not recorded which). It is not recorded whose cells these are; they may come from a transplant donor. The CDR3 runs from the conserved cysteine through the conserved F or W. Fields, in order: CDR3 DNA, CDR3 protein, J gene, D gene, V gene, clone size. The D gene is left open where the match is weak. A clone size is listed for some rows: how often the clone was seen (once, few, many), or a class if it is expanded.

cdr3_nt: TGCGCCAGCAGCCAAGAAGGGACAGGGTATCAGCCCCAGCATTTT; cdr3_aa: CASSQEGTGYQPQHF; j_call: TRBJ1-5; d_call: TRBD1; v_call: TRBV4-3; clone_size: few
cdr3_nt: TGTGCCAGCACCTTACCCCAGGGGAACACTGAAGCTTTCTTT; cdr3_aa: CASTLPQGNTEAFF; j_call: TRBJ1-1; d_call: NA; v_call: TRBV6-1; clone_size: NA
cdr3_nt: TGCGCCAGCAGCCAAGATCTAGTGGGGGGCAAGACCCAGTACTTC; cdr3_aa: CASSQDLVGGKTQYF; j_call: TRBJ2-5; d_call: NA; v_call: TRBV4-3; clone_size: NA
cdr3_nt: TGTGCCATCAGGGATGACAGGGCTACCGCTGAAGCTTTCTTT; cdr3_aa: CAIRDDRATAEAFF; j_call: TRBJ1-1; d_call: TRBD1; v_call: TRBV10-3; clone_size: few
cdr3_nt: TGTGCCAGCAGCGCTATGGGTTCACCCCTCCACTTT; cdr3_aa: CASSAMGSPLHF; j_call: TRBJ1-6; d_call: NA; v_call: TRBV7-9; clone_size: NA
cdr3_nt: TGTGCCAGCAGTGCGCCGGGGGCTAGGTCCGAGCAGTACTTC; cdr3_aa: CASSAPGARSEQYF; j_call: TRBJ2-7; d_call: NA; v_call: TRBV25-1; clone_size: few
cdr3_nt: TGTGCCAGCAGCTTACCTGGGGACACTGAAGCTTTCTTT; cdr3_aa: CASSLPGDTEAFF; j_call: TRBJ1-1; d_call: NA; v_call: TRBV13; clone_size: NA
cdr3_nt: TGTGCCAGCAGCCAACGCGCCAGCGGGGAGACCCAGTACTTC; cdr3_aa: CASSQRASGETQYF; j_call: TRBJ2-5; d_call: NA; v_call: TRBV3-1; clone_size: NA
cdr3_nt: TGTGCCAGCAGTTACCTGGGACAGGCTGGCTATGGCTACACCTTC; cdr3_aa: CASSYLGQAGYGYTF; j_call: TRBJ1-2; d_call: TRBD1; v_call: TRBV6-5; clone_size: NA
cdr3_nt: TGCAGTGCTAGAACCGTACTAGCGGTGACAGATACGCAGTATTTT; cdr3_aa: CSARTVLAVTDTQYF; j_call: TRBJ2-3; d_call: TRBD2; v_call: TRBV20-1; clone_size: few
cdr3_nt: TGCAGCGTCTCAAGGGGGGATCAGCCCCAGCATTTT; cdr3_aa: CSVSRGDQPQHF; j_call: TRBJ1-5; d_call: NA; v_call: TRBV29-1; clone_size: NA
cdr3_nt: TGTGCCATCAGTAACGAGGGGCGCACTGAAGCTTTCTTT; cdr3_aa: CAISNEGRTEAFF; j_call: TRBJ1-1; d_call: NA; v_call: TRBV10-3; clone_size: few
cdr3_nt: TGTGCCAGCAGGCTATCCTGGAACACTGAAGCTTTCTTT; cdr3_aa: CASRLSWNTEAFF; j_call: TRBJ1-1; d_call: NA; v_call: TRBV12-3/TRBV12-4; clone_size: NA
cdr3_nt: TGTGCCAGCAGTTTCCAGCCCCGTCGGGATGAAAAACTGTTTTTT; cdr3_aa: CASSFQPRRDEKLFF; j_call: TRBJ1-4; d_call: NA; v_call: TRBV27; clone_size: many
cdr3_nt: TGCAGTGCTCAGTCAACAGGGTCGACACCCCTCAACTATGGCTATACCTTC; cdr3_aa: CSAQSTGSTPLNYGYTF; j_call: TRBJ1-2; d_call: NA; v_call: TRBV20-1; clone_size: few
cdr3_nt: TGTGCCAGCAGCGGGTGGGATTCTGGAAACACCATATATTTT; cdr3_aa: CASSGWDSGNTIYF; j_call: TRBJ1-3; d_call: NA; v_call: TRBV7-9; clone_size: NA
cdr3_nt: TGCAGTGCTAGACTAACGACAGGGGTTAATTCACCCCTCCACTTT; cdr3_aa: CSARLTTGVNSPLHF; j_call: TRBJ1-6; d_call: TRBD1; v_call: TRBV20-1; clone_size: few
cdr3_nt: TGTGCCAGCAGCCCCGCGGGACAGGGAGGGTCCTACGAGCAGTACTTC; cdr3_aa: CASSPAGQGGSYEQYF; j_call: TRBJ2-7; d_call: TRBD1; v_call: TRBV4-2; clone_size: NA
cdr3_nt: TGCAGCGTTGAACGACAGGGGGGAACACCCCTCCACTTT; cdr3_aa: CSVERQGGTPLHF; j_call: TRBJ1-6; d_call: TRBD1; v_call: TRBV29-1; clone_size: few
cdr3_nt: TGTGCCAGCAGTTTAACAGGGGGCAAGCAGCCCCAGCATTTT; cdr3_aa: CASSLTGGKQPQHF; j_call: TRBJ1-5; d_call: TRBD1; v_call: TRBV6-5; clone_size: NA
cdr3_nt: TGCAGTGCTATCGGGACAGGGGTGGGTGAGCAGTTCTTC; cdr3_aa: CSAIGTGVGEQFF; j_call: TRBJ2-1; d_call: TRBD1; v_call: TRBV20-1; clone_size: NA
cdr3_nt: TGCAGCTCCGCGGGGGGGCCTCGGATGGAGACCCAGTACTTC; cdr3_aa: CSSAGGPRMETQYF; j_call: TRBJ2-5; d_call: TRBD2; v_call: TRBV29-1; clone_size: NA
cdr3_nt: TGCAGTGCTAGATCTGACAGCTTGAACACTGAAGCTTTCTTT; cdr3_aa: CSARSDSLNTEAFF; j_call: TRBJ1-1; d_call: NA; v_call: TRBV20-1; clone_size: NA
cdr3_nt: TGTGCCATCAGTTCAGATGACAGGGTCCGGGAGCTGTTTTTT; cdr3_aa: CAISSDDRVRELFF; j_call: TRBJ2-2; d_call: TRBD1; v_call: TRBV10-3; clone_size: few
cdr3_nt: TGTGCCAGCAGCTACCGACAGGGCTCGAACACTGAAGCTTTCTTT; cdr3_aa: CASSYRQGSNTEAFF; j_call: TRBJ1-1; d_call: TRBD1; v_call: TRBV11-2; clone_size: NA
cdr3_nt: TGTGCCAGCAGTTCCTACAGGGTCCAAGAGACCCAGTACTTC; cdr3_aa: CASSSYRVQETQYF; j_call: TRBJ2-5; d_call: NA; v_call: TRBV12-3/TRBV12-4; clone_size: NA
cdr3_nt: TGTGCCAGCAGGGATGCAGGGAGAGGCTACACCTTC; cdr3_aa: CASRDAGRGYTF; j_call: TRBJ1-2; d_call: NA; v_call: TRBV5-8; clone_size: NA
cdr3_nt: TGCGCCAGCAGCATTGGGCCGAGCAATCAGCCCCAGCATTTT; cdr3_aa: CASSIGPSNQPQHF; j_call: TRBJ1-5; d_call: NA; v_call: TRBV5-1; clone_size: NA
cdr3_nt: TGCGCCAGCAGCACCCGGGACAGGAGTGGATCTAGCTATGGCTACACCTTC; cdr3_aa: CASSTRDRSGSSYGYTF; j_call: TRBJ1-2; d_call: TRBD1; v_call: TRBV5-1; clone_size: few
cdr3_nt: TGCAGTGGGGCAGGGTACCAAGAGACCCAGTACTTC; cdr3_aa: CSGAGYQETQYF; j_call: TRBJ2-5; d_call: NA; v_call: TRBV20-1; clone_size: NA
cdr3_nt: TGTGCCAGCAAATTGTCGACAGGTCGCGATCAGCCCCAGCATTTT; cdr3_aa: CASKLSTGRDQPQHF; j_call: TRBJ1-5; d_call: NA; v_call: TRBV6-5; clone_size: few
cdr3_nt: TGCGCCAGCAGCTTGGTCACTAGCGGGGCCACCGGGGAGCTGTTTTTT; cdr3_aa: CASSLVTSGATGELFF; j_call: TRBJ2-2; d_call: TRBD2; v_call: TRBV5-1; clone_size: NA
cdr3_nt: TGTGCCAGCAGTTTAGGGGGAAAAGAGACCCAGTACTTC; cdr3_aa: CASSLGGKETQYF; j_call: TRBJ2-5; d_call: NA; v_call: TRBV12-3/TRBV12-4; clone_size: NA
cdr3_nt: TGTGCCAGCAGCTTGGACAGAGGACCGAGCTCCTACAATGAGCAGTTCTTC; cdr3_aa: CASSLDRGPSSYNEQFF; j_call: TRBJ2-1; d_call: NA; v_call: TRBV5-4; clone_size: NA
cdr3_nt: TGTGCCAGCAGCCAATCTATAGTCAGAGACAATCAGCCCCAGCATTTT; cdr3_aa: CASSQSIVRDNQPQHF; j_call: TRBJ1-5; d_call: NA; v_call: TRBV16; clone_size: NA
cdr3_nt: TGTGCCAGCAGTTTACGTATAGACAGGGCGACTGAAGCTTTCTTT; cdr3_aa: CASSLRIDRATEAFF; j_call: TRBJ1-1; d_call: TRBD1; v_call: TRBV27; clone_size: few
cdr3_nt: TGTGCCAGCAGACCGGGACAACTAAATCAGCCCCAGCATTTT; cdr3_aa: CASRPGQLNQPQHF; j_call: TRBJ1-5; d_call: NA; v_call: TRBV12-3/TRBV12-4; clone_size: few
cdr3_nt: TGTGCCAGCTCGCTGTTTTCAGGGAATAACACCTTC; cdr3_aa: CASSLFSGNNTF; j_call: TRBJ1-2; d_call: NA; v_call: TRBV18; clone_size: once
cdr3_nt: TGTGCCAGCAGCATAGATTCAGGACACAGCAATCAGCCCCAGCATTTT; cdr3_aa: CASSIDSGHSNQPQHF; j_call: TRBJ1-5; d_call: NA; v_call: TRBV7-2; clone_size: few
cdr3_nt: TGTGCCAGCAGCCCTGGGCTAGCGGGGAACACAGATACGCAGTATTTT; cdr3_aa: CASSPGLAGNTDTQYF; j_call: TRBJ2-3; d_call: TRBD2; v_call: TRBV12-3/TRBV12-4; clone_size: NA
cdr3_nt: TGTGCCAGCAGTTACCGGTCGGGGCTGGGCAGCAATCAGCCCCAGCATTTT; cdr3_aa: CASSYRSGLGSNQPQHF; j_call: TRBJ1-5; d_call: NA; v_call: TRBV6-2/TRBV6-3; clone_size: few
cdr3_nt: TGCGCCAGCAGCCAAGACGGGGCGGAGGAAGAAGGCTACACCTTC; cdr3_aa: CASSQDGAEEEGYTF; j_call: TRBJ1-2; d_call: NA; v_call: TRBV4-3; clone_size: NA
cdr3_nt: TGTGCCAGCAGCTTAATAGTTCGGACTGAAGCTTTCTTT; cdr3_aa: CASSLIVRTEAFF; j_call: TRBJ1-1; d_call: NA; v_call: TRBV7-3; clone_size: few
cdr3_nt: TGCAGCGTTGAGGGTAGGGGGTCGTACAATGAGCAGTTCTTC; cdr3_aa: CSVEGRGSYNEQFF; j_call: TRBJ2-1; d_call: NA; v_call: TRBV29-1; clone_size: few
cdr3_nt: TGCGCCAGCAGCCCCGAGGTAAAAGGGAATGAGCAGTTCTTC; cdr3_aa: CASSPEVKGNEQFF; j_call: TRBJ2-1; d_call: NA; v_call: TRBV5-1; clone_size: NA
cdr3_nt: TGTGCCGTTGGCACAGGGAACGGAAACACCATATATTTT; cdr3_aa: CAVGTGNGNTIYF; j_call: TRBJ1-3; d_call: NA; v_call: TRBV10-3; clone_size: NA
cdr3_nt: TGTGCCATCAGAGGGACTAGTTCCGAGACCCAGTACTTC; cdr3_aa: CAIRGTSSETQYF; j_call: TRBJ2-5; d_call: TRBD2; v_call: TRBV10-3; clone_size: NA
cdr3_nt: TGTGCCAGCAGCGGAAGACTAGCGGGGCTCCAGTACTTC; cdr3_aa: CASSGRLAGLQYF; j_call: TRBJ2-5; d_call: TRBD2; v_call: TRBV7-2; clone_size: NA
cdr3_nt: TGCGCCAGCAGTAACAGGGTTAGCAATCAGCCCCAGCATTTT; cdr3_aa: CASSNRVSNQPQHF; j_call: TRBJ1-5; d_call: NA; v_call: TRBV5-1; clone_size: few
cdr3_nt: TGTGCCAGCAGACTGGGGACAGGGGCAACTAATGAAAAACTGTTTTTT; cdr3_aa: CASRLGTGATNEKLFF; j_call: TRBJ1-4; d_call: TRBD1; v_call: TRBV6-5; clone_size: few
cdr3_nt: TGTGCCATCAGTTCGACAGGGAGGGGCACTGAAGCTTTCTTT; cdr3_aa: CAISSTGRGTEAFF; j_call: TRBJ1-1; d_call: TRBD1; v_call: TRBV10-3; clone_size: few
cdr3_nt: TGCGCCAGCAGCTTGGGACGGATTAACTATGGCTACACCTTC; cdr3_aa: CASSLGRINYGYTF; j_call: TRBJ1-2; d_call: NA; v_call: TRBV5-1; clone_size: few
cdr3_nt: TGCAGTGCTAGCCGGGACAGGGGAATCGGCTACACCTTC; cdr3_aa: CSASRDRGIGYTF; j_call: TRBJ1-2; d_call: TRBD1; v_call: TRBV20-1; clone_size: few
cdr3_nt: TGTGCCAGCAGTTTAACTGAGGGCACTGAAGCTTTCTTT; cdr3_aa: CASSLTEGTEAFF; j_call: TRBJ1-1; d_call: NA; v_call: TRBV12-3/TRBV12-4; clone_size: few